Listed below are T cell receptor beta chains from one sample, sequenced in a study of cytomegalovirus exposure and HLA in healthy donors. Here immunoSEQ multiplex PCR was the method, and the copy in TCRdb shows in-frame clones only, minus some. The data contain 83,000 or so clones, 75% to 85% of them singletons. Sequencing used PBMCs. The receptors come from a woman aged 25-40 years in good health and CMV-seronegative. Both conserved end residues are part of each CDR3. A D gene is named only where the DNA matches it firmly. Clone size, where shown, is once, few, many, or a class for clones that have expanded.

NA	NA	TRBV19	TRBJ1-2	TGTGCCAGTATTGCGGCAGGGTCCTATGGCTACACCTTC	CASIAAGSYGYTF
NA	NA	TRBV6-5	TRBJ2-2	TGTGCCAGCAGTGCCTCGAGCTGGACCGGGGAGCTGTTTTTT	CASSASSWTGELFF
TRBD1	once	TRBV7-8	TRBJ2-2	TGTGCCAGCAGGGATCACAGGGGCCCGAACACCGGGGAGCTGTTTTTT	CASRDHRGPNTGELFF
TRBD1	few	TRBV14	TRBJ2-5	TGTGCCAGCAGCCCTCGGACAGGAGTCCACCAAGAGACCCAGTACTTC	CASSPRTGVHQETQYF
TRBD1	NA	TRBV27	TRBJ2-7	TGTGCCAGCAGCCTACAAAAGGGGGCCGGCAACTTCTACGAGCAGTACTTC	CASSLQKGAGNFYEQYF
TRBD2	NA	TRBV6-1	TRBJ2-3	TGTGCCAGCACTAAACTAGCGGGGCCCACAGATACGCAGTATTTT	CASTKLAGPTDTQYF
NA	NA	TRBV28	TRBJ2-1	TGTGCCAGCAGTCCTCCCCGACTCGGGTACAATGAGCAGTTCTTC	CASSPPRLGYNEQFF
TRBD2	NA	TRBV28	TRBJ2-2	TGTGCCAGCAGGCCCCTACTCGATCTAGCGGGGATCAACACCGGGGAGCTGTTTTTT	CASRPLLDLAGINTGELFF
TRBD2	NA	TRBV5-1	TRBJ2-7	TGCGCCAGCAGCTATGGACTAGCGGGAGGGCTGGGGGAGCAGTACTTC	CASSYGLAGGLGEQYF
TRBD1	NA	TRBV6-5	TRBJ1-5	TGTGCTACAGGGGGGGGGAATCAGCCCCAGCATTTT	CATGGGNQPQHF
NA	NA	TRBV11-2	TRBJ2-1	TGTGCCAGCAGCTTAAGTTATCCCCGCGGCTACAATGAGCAGTTCTTC	CASSLSYPRGYNEQFF
NA	NA	TRBV5-1	TRBJ2-1	TGCGCCAGCAGCGTCCTAGGCGCGGAAGAGCAGTTCTTC	CASSVLGAEEQFF
TRBD2	NA	TRBV28	TRBJ2-7	TGTGCCAGCGGCGGGGGATCCTACGAGCAGTACTTC	CASGGGSYEQYF
TRBD2	NA	TRBV28	TRBJ2-1	TGTGCCAGCAGTTTTAGCGGGAGGGCCCTCAATGAGCAGTTCTTC	CASSFSGRALNEQFF
TRBD1	NA	TRBV4-2	TRBJ1-5	TGTGCCAGCAGCCAAGTACGGACAGGGAGGGCTCAGCCCCAGCATTTT	CASSQVRTGRAQPQHF
NA	few	TRBV6-5	TRBJ1-5	TGTGCCAGCAGTTACCACGGACAGCCGGGTCAGCCCCAGCATTTT	CASSYHGQPGQPQHF
TRBD2	NA	TRBV2	TRBJ2-3	TGTGCCAGCGCTTGGACTAGCGGGAGATCAGATACGCAGTATTTT	CASAWTSGRSDTQYF
TRBD1	NA	TRBV28	TRBJ1-2	TGTGCCAGCAGTGAGGGACAGGGGATGAACTATGGCTACACCTTC	CASSEGQGMNYGYTF
NA	NA	TRBV19	TRBJ1-1	TGTGCCAGTAGTATAGGCCTCCGGGGGAGGACTGAAGCTTTCTTT	CASSIGLRGRTEAFF
NA	NA	TRBV11-2	TRBJ2-3	TGTGCCAGCAGCTCGTTACTAGGAGCGGCAACAGATACGCAGTATTTT	CASSSLLGAATDTQYF
NA	once	TRBV7-9	TRBJ2-1	TGTGCCAGCAGCCCCCTCAGAGGGTTTGAGCAGTTCTTC	CASSPLRGFEQFF
NA	NA	TRBV19	TRBJ2-1	TGTGCCAGTAGTAACGACCCCGGGTACAATGAGCAGTTCTTC	CASSNDPGYNEQFF
NA	NA	TRBV14	TRBJ2-1	TGTGCCAGCAGCCAAGATCGCGGGTCCTACAATGAGCAGTTCTTC	CASSQDRGSYNEQFF
TRBD1	once	TRBV28	TRBJ2-1	TGTGCCAGCAGTTCTCCCCCGGGGACAGGGATCATGAATGAGCAGTTCTTC	CASSSPPGTGIMNEQFF
TRBD2	NA	TRBV5-4	TRBJ2-3	TGTGCCAGCAGCTTGGGTAGCGGGAGAGGTGCAGATACGCAGTATTTT	CASSLGSGRGADTQYF
TRBD1	NA	TRBV7-8	TRBJ1-3	TGTGCCAGCAGTTCAGGGGGACACTCTGGAAACACCATATATTTT	CASSSGGHSGNTIYF
TRBD1	NA	TRBV7-9	TRBJ1-1	TGTTCCAGCAGCGGTGGACAGGGAGCGAACACTGAAGCTTTCTTT	CSSSGGQGANTEAFF
TRBD1	NA	TRBV19	TRBJ1-5	TGTGCCAGTAAATGGTCCGGGACAGGGGGCGGTCAGCCCCAGCATTTT	CASKWSGTGGGQPQHF
TRBD1	NA	TRBV14	TRBJ1-2	TGTGCCAGCAGCCTGGACAGGGGAGGGGGCTACACCTTC	CASSLDRGGGYTF
TRBD1	NA	TRBV5-1	TRBJ1-4	TGCGCCAGCAGCTTGGAAATTAGGGGGCCTGGTGAAAAACTGTTTTTT	CASSLEIRGPGEKLFF
TRBD2	few	TRBV27	TRBJ2-1	TGTGCCAGCAGTATACTTACTAGCGGGAGGGTCAATGAGCAGTTCTTC	CASSILTSGRVNEQFF
NA	NA	TRBV28	TRBJ1-2	TGTGCCAGCAGTACTGCGGGCCGGACTTTAGGGGGCTACACCTTC	CASSTAGRTLGGYTF
TRBD1	NA	TRBV18	TRBJ1-5	TGTGCCAGCTCCCCCGGGACAGGGAGGGATCAGCCCCAGCATTTT	CASSPGTGRDQPQHF
TRBD1	NA	TRBV28	TRBJ1-1	TGTGCCAGCATCGACGCCGGGACAGGGAACACTGAAGCTTTCTTT	CASIDAGTGNTEAFF
NA	few	TRBV7-7	TRBJ2-1	TGTGCTAGCAGCTTAGCCCGACAGAATGAGCAGTTCTTC	CASSLARQNEQFF
NA	few	TRBV30	TRBJ2-2	TGTGCCTGGACCCCCTTGCGGGCCGGGGAGCTGTTTTTT	CAWTPLRAGELFF
TRBD1	NA	TRBV7-3	TRBJ1-2	TGTGCCAGCAGCTTAGACAGGGACGGTGGCTACACCTTC	CASSLDRDGGYTF
TRBD2	NA	TRBV9	TRBJ2-1	TGTGCCAGCAGCGGGGGACTAGCTGTCAATGAGCAGTTCTTC	CASSGGLAVNEQFF
NA	NA	TRBV5-1	TRBJ2-1	TGCGCCAGCAGCTTGGATCCCGGGAGTTTCTACAATGAGCAGTTCTTC	CASSLDPGSFYNEQFF
NA	few	TRBV11-2	TRBJ2-1	TGTGCCAGCAGCTTGGGACTCGTCAATGAGCAGTTCTTC	CASSLGLVNEQFF
TRBD2	once	TRBV30	TRBJ2-3	TGTGCCTGGAGTCTAGGACTAGCGGGAGTAACTGATACGCAGTATTTT	CAWSLGLAGVTDTQYF
NA	NA	TRBV19	TRBJ1-5	TGTGCCAGTAGTATCTTGAGGGGCAATCAGCCCCAGCATTTT	CASSILRGNQPQHF
TRBD2	NA	TRBV5-1	TRBJ2-1	TGCGCCAGCAGCTTAAGTTGGGGTGCCAGCGGGAGTCCCAATGAGCAGTTCTTC	CASSLSWGASGSPNEQFF
NA	NA	TRBV5-6	TRBJ2-1	TGTGCCAGCAGCTATACAGGCTCCTACAATGAGCAGTTCTTC	CASSYTGSYNEQFF
NA	NA	TRBV30	TRBJ1-6	TGTGCCTGGAGTACACAGGTGGCTCGTTCACCCCTCCACTTT	CAWSTQVARSPLHF
NA	few	TRBV2	TRBJ1-1	TGTGCCAGCAGTGAAGCCTTTATGTACGTACTATCGAACACTGAAGCTTTCTTT	CASSEAFMYVLSNTEAFF
TRBD1	NA	TRBV6-1	TRBJ2-2	TGTGCCGCACGACCTTCACGACAGGGCACCGGGGAGCTGTTTTTT	CAARPSRQGTGELFF
NA	NA	TRBV11-2	TRBJ2-1	TGTGCCAGCAGCTTAGGTACAGGGAGCGATTTCTCCTACAATGAGCAGTTCTTC	CASSLGTGSDFSYNEQFF
NA	NA	TRBV12-5	TRBJ2-1	TGTGCTAGTGGTTTGACGACTAGCTACAATGAGCAGTTCTTC	CASGLTTSYNEQFF
NA	NA	TRBV7-9	TRBJ1-4	TGTGCCAGCAGCTCCCCCGCCCCAGGGTTAACTAATGAAAAACTGTTTTTT	CASSSPAPGLTNEKLFF
NA	NA	TRBV7-6	TRBJ2-7	TGTGCCAGCAGCTTAGCGGGCAGCCAGTCCTACGAGCAGTACTTC	CASSLAGSQSYEQYF
NA	NA	TRBV5-4	TRBJ1-1	TGTGCCAGCAGCTTGGGAGGGGGACGTCGGGTAGACACTGAAGCTTTCTTT	CASSLGGGRRVDTEAFF
TRBD1	NA	TRBV5-1	TRBJ2-2	TGCGCCAGCAGCAGCACGGACAGGTTCACCGGGGAGCTGTTTTTT	CASSSTDRFTGELFF
NA	NA	TRBV19	TRBJ2-2	TGTGCCAGTAGTATAGGACGGAGCGGGGAGCTGTTTTTT	CASSIGRSGELFF
TRBD1	NA	TRBV5-6	TRBJ2-7	TGTGCCAGCAGCTCCAGCCGGACAGGGTTCCACGAGCAGTACTTC	CASSSSRTGFHEQYF